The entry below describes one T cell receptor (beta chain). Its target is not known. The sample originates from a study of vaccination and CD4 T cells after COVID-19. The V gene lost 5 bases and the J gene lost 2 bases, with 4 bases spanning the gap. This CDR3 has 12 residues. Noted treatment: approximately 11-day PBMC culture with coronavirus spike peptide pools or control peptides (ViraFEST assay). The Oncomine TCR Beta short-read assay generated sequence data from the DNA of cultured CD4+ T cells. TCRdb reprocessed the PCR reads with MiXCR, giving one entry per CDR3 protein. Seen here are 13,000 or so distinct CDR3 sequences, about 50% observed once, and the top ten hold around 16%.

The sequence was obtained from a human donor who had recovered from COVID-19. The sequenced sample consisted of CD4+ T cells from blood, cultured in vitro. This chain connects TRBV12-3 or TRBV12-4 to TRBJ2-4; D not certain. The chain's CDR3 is CASSVSKNIQYF. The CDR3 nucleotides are TGTGCCAGCAGTGTGTCCAAAAACATTCAGTACTTC.